This TCR beta chain was observed in a study of blood T cell repertoires in COVID-19. This CDR3 region has 14 residues. CDR1 LGHDT and CDR2 YNNKEL come from the germline V gene (reference sequence). V lost 1 base, J lost 4 bases, and 3 bases stayed unmatched. The assay was immunoSEQ multiplex PCR, and TCRdb's table has in-frame clones only and misses some. The sample lists under 95,000 clones; about 89% were seen once. The source is a man in his fifties with COVID-19, enrolled during active disease. The source material was peripheral blood. The genes are TRBV3-1 (or the pseudogene TRBV3-2) and TRBJ1-1; 7 bases line up with TRBD1. The CDR3 nucleotides are TGTGCCAGCAGCCAAGTGGCAGGGGGCACTGAAGCTTTCTTT. It translates to CASSQVAGGTEAFF.